A selection of T cell receptor beta chains follows, all from one sample in a study of blood T cell repertoires in COVID-19. TCRdb's table, derived via immunoSEQ multiplex PCR, lists solely in-frame clones and lacks some. The table has around 270,000 clones, about 89% seen once; the top ten hold roughly 4.8%. Sequenced: peripheral blood. These receptors all come from a man aged 40-49 years with acute or convalescent COVID-19. Both conserved end residues are part of each CDR3. D genes are given only for firm matches. Clone size is not always given. Where it is, it says once, few, many or a class for expanded clones.

>TRBV2|NA|once|TRBJ1-5
TGTGCCAGCAGTGAAGCGCGGGGGGCGCGGCAGCCCCAGCATTTT
CASSEARGARQPQHF
>TRBV6-5|NA|NA|TRBJ1-2
TGTGCCAGCACCCGGGACACCAATTATGGCTACACCTTC
CASTRDTNYGYTF
>TRBV14|TRBD1|NA|TRBJ1-4
TGTGCCAGCAGCCGACAGGGGCTGGAAAAACTGTTTTTT
CASSRQGLEKLFF
>TRBV28|NA|NA|TRBJ2-7
TGTGCCAGCAGTGGGGCCGGGAGCTACGAGCAGTACTTC
CASSGAGSYEQYF
>TRBV11-3|NA|NA|TRBJ2-2
TGTGCCAGCAGCTTATACGGGGTCTCGAACACCGGGGAGCTGTTTTTT
CASSLYGVSNTGELFF
>TRBV24-1|TRBD1|NA|TRBJ1-2
TGTGCCACCAGTGATGGCCTCGGGACAGGGGCGAGATATGGCTACACCTTC
CATSDGLGTGARYGYTF
>TRBV27|NA|NA|TRBJ2-4
TGTGCCAGCAGTGGTACGGGTTTACTAGCCAAAAACATTCAGTACTTC
CASSGTGLLAKNIQYF
>TRBV10-1|NA|NA|TRBJ2-3
TGCGCCAGCAGTGATACGGCAGGGTTATATACAGATACGCAGTATTTT
CASSDTAGLYTDTQYF
>TRBV2|TRBD1|NA|TRBJ1-1
TGTGCCAGCACCCAGGGACAGTTGAACACTGAAGCTTTCTTT
CASTQGQLNTEAFF
>TRBV27|TRBD2|NA|TRBJ2-2
TGTGCCAGCAGCCTACTAGCGGGGGTTACTACGGGGACCGGGGAGCTGTTTTTT
CASSLLAGVTTGTGELFF
>TRBV7-9|NA|NA|TRBJ1-2
TGTGCCAGCAGTTCTACAGTAAACTATGGCTACACCTTC
CASSSTVNYGYTF
>TRBV10-3|NA|NA|TRBJ2-7
TGTGCCATCAGTGAAGGGGTGGGGGGTCTTCCCCCCGAGCAGTACTTC
CAISEGVGGLPPEQYF
>TRBV5-4|NA|NA|TRBJ1-2
TGTGCCAGCAGCCGGGCCCCGATAGGGGACTATGGCTACACCTTC
CASSRAPIGDYGYTF
>TRBV4-2|TRBD2|NA|TRBJ2-1
TGTGCCAGCAGCCAAGAGGGGAGACTAGCGGGATATGAGCAGTTCTTC
CASSQEGRLAGYEQFF
>TRBV30|NA|NA|TRBJ1-2
TGTGCCTGGAGTGTACGGGCCAGAGGGTATTACTATGGCTACACCTTC
CAWSVRARGYYYGYTF
>TRBV4-1|NA|NA|TRBJ1-4
TGCGCCAGCAGCCGCGGGACGCCGCGCGAAAAACTGTTTTTT
CASSRGTPREKLFF
>TRBV9|NA|NA|TRBJ1-1
TGTGCCAGCAGCGTATCAGGACAGAACACTGAAGCTTTCTTT
CASSVSGQNTEAFF
>TRBV12-5|NA|NA|TRBJ2-7
TGTGCTAGTGCTCCCGCTTCCGGGTCCTACGAGCAGTACTTC
CASAPASGSYEQYF
>TRBV2|NA|NA|TRBJ1-1
TGTGCCAGCAGATTTCGAGGGAGGGGGACTGAAGCTTTCTTT
CASRFRGRGTEAFF
>TRBV27|TRBD2|few|TRBJ2-1
TGTGCCAGCAGTTTTTCGGCTAGCGGGGCCCTCTACAATGAGCAGTTCTTC
CASSFSASGALYNEQFF
>TRBV20-1|TRBD2|NA|TRBJ2-3
TGCAGTGCTAGTAGCGGGGGTACCGTAGGCACAGATACGCAGTATTTT
CSASSGGTVGTDTQYF
>TRBV19|NA|NA|TRBJ2-7
TGTGCCAGTAGTATCAAAGGGGCCGCCTACGAGCAGTACTTC
CASSIKGAAYEQYF
>TRBV3-1/TRBV3-2|NA|NA|TRBJ1-2
TGTGCCAGCAGCCAAGATATACGACAGCACTATGGCTACACCTTC
CASSQDIRQHYGYTF
>TRBV18|NA|NA|TRBJ1-1
TGTGCCAGCTCACCACCGGGACACCTGAGCACTGAAGCTTTCTTT
CASSPPGHLSTEAFF
>TRBV6-5|TRBD1|few|TRBJ1-4
TGTGCCAGCAGTTCCGGGACAGATTATGAAAAACTGTTTTTT
CASSSGTDYEKLFF
>TRBV12-5|NA|NA|TRBJ2-7
TGTGCTAGTGGCCCGGTCCACGAGCAGTACTTC
CASGPVHEQYF
>TRBV12-2|NA|once|TRBJ1-5
TGTGCAAGTCGCTTAGCCCAGACAGGGAGTCAGCCCCAGCATTTT
CASRLAQTGSQPQHF
>TRBV4-2|NA|NA|TRBJ2-7
TGTGCCAGCAGCCAAGATCCCAGTCCTAGCTCCTACGAGCAGTACTTC
CASSQDPSPSSYEQYF
>TRBV5-5|TRBD1|NA|TRBJ1-2
TGTGCCAGCAGTCTTGAGACAGGGGGCTACTATGGCTACACCTTC
CASSLETGGYYGYTF
>TRBV24-1|TRBD1|once|TRBJ2-3
TGTGCCACCAGTGATTCCCGGGACAGGGGGACAGATACGCAGTATTTT
CATSDSRDRGTDTQYF
>TRBV18|NA|NA|TRBJ1-6
TGTGCCAGCTCACCTACAGGGAATAATTCACCCCTCCACTTT
CASSPTGNNSPLHF
>TRBV5-8|NA|NA|TRBJ2-3
TGTGCCAGCAGCTTGGGACAGAACGCAGATACGCAGTATTTT
CASSLGQNADTQYF
>TRBV10-3|NA|NA|TRBJ2-3
TGTGCCATCAGTACACTATCAGGGGGCACAGATACGCAGTATTTT
CAISTLSGGTDTQYF
>TRBV19|NA|once|TRBJ2-2
TGTGCCACCCCTTCGGAGGACTCCTCCACCGGGGAGCTGTTTTTT
CATPSEDSSTGELFF
>TRBV2|NA|NA|TRBJ1-1
TGTGCCAGCAGTATCTCTAGTTACACTGAAGCTTTCTTT
CASSISSYTEAFF
>TRBV4-2|NA|few|TRBJ1-5
TGTGCCAGCAGCCAAGACAGGGCTATGCAGCCCCAGCATTTT
CASSQDRAMQPQHF
>TRBV7-2|NA|NA|TRBJ2-1
TGTGCCAGCAGCTTAGACGGGAATTACAATGAGCAGTTCTTC
CASSLDGNYNEQFF
>TRBV24-1|NA|NA|TRBJ1-1
TGTGCCACCAAGGGGATGGGGACTGAAGCTTTCTTT
CATKGMGTEAFF
>TRBV6-6|NA|few|TRBJ2-4
TGTGCCAGCAGTTACCCCGGGCGGGGTAGCAAAAACATTCAGTACTTC
CASSYPGRGSKNIQYF
>TRBV14|NA|NA|TRBJ1-3
TGTGCCAGCAGGGCCCAGTCTTCTGGAAACACCATATATTTT
CASRAQSSGNTIYF
>TRBV4-2|NA|NA|TRBJ1-1
TGTGCCAGCAGCCAACCTGGCTTGGGGGGGTTTGAAGCTTTCTTT
CASSQPGLGGFEAFF
>TRBV5-1|NA|NA|TRBJ1-1
TGCGCCAGCAGCTTGAGGGGAGGGAACACTGAAGCTTTCTTT
CASSLRGGNTEAFF
>TRBV5-1|TRBD1|NA|TRBJ1-1
TGCGCCAGCAGCGGATTGACAGGGAACCGGAACACTGAAGCTTTCTTT
CASSGLTGNRNTEAFF
>TRBV5-4|TRBD1|NA|TRBJ2-1
TGTGCCAGCAGCTTGGCCGGGGCAGGGGGCGGGAATGAGCAGTTCTTC
CASSLAGAGGGNEQFF
>TRBV5-1|NA|NA|TRBJ2-3
TGCGCCAGCAGCTTGGCCGCGTACTTCAGCACAGATACGCAGTATTTT
CASSLAAYFSTDTQYF